Detailed here is one TCR beta chain. Its antigen is unidentified. Following RNA extraction, reverse transcription yielded cDNA that acted as the sequencing template. The data were produced by immunoSEQ multiplex PCR, yet TCRdb's version contains in-frame clones alone and is incomplete. The sample shows 150,000 to 250,000 clones, roughly 50% of them seen only once. Treatment noted: oral pan-JAK inhibitor, 5-10 mg twice daily. In alopecia areata patients, both lesional scalp punch biopsies and peripheral blood were collected. The sample comes from a study of CD8+ T cells in alopecia areata. Study at large: Treated individuals took tofacitinib by mouth, 5 to 10 mg twice daily. Study-wide findings and caveats: Scalp clonality and expanded CD8+ clones among the top 100 showed significant decreases with tofacitinib.

Germline V gene lookup returns CDR1 SQVTM and CDR2 ANQGSEA. The CDR3 loop spans 16 amino acids. Trimming stripped 3 bases from V and 9 bases from J, with 21 bases between. Sample: CD4+ T cells sorted from blood, taken at week 24, from a patient treated with tofacitinib. The TCR sequence derives from a human donor with alopecia areata. The chain recombines TRBV29-1 with TRBJ1-6, with D unclear. The CDR3 DNA reads as TGCAGCGTTGACCAAAACGACCGGGTGAATGGTTCACCCCTCCACTTT. This encodes CSVDQNDRVNGSPLHF.